This T cell receptor beta chain was documented in a study of blood T cell repertoires in COVID-19. On the study more broadly: Acute and convalescent COVID-19 samples came from the United States, Italy and Spain. Nucleic acid was either cDNA or gDNA, and it came from T cells, B-cell-depleted T cells, or PBMCs.

This CDR3 spans 17 amino acids. V lost 1 base and J 0 bases, leaving 15 bases between the germline ends. Germline values: CDR1 GTSNPN, CDR2 SVGIG (reference sequence). Original data processing: Researchers report that nucleated cell counts were estimated from reference gene primer amplification. Using immunoSEQ multiplex PCR, the repertoire was profiled, and TCRdb retains in-frame clones only, with some absent. V, J and clone size reflect that table, while D and trimming were determined from the DNA. The profile covers approximately 270,000 clones, with roughly 86% appearing a single time and about 8.7% taken by the ten largest.

This TCR was recovered from a man aged 35 to 55 with active or convalescent COVID-19. Sequences were obtained from peripheral blood. This chain connects TRBV30 to TRBJ2-2; D not certain. CDR3 loop: CAWSARHISTNTGELFF. CDR3 bases: TGTGCCTGGAGTGCCCGACATATATCCACGAACACCGGGGAGCTGTTTTTT.